These T cell receptor beta chains were read from a single sample in a study of blood T cell repertoires in COVID-19. Measured with immunoSEQ multiplex PCR; TCRdb has only the in-frame clones, and not every one. Here the sample spans about 330,000 clones, more than 85% being singletons. Sample: PBMCs or T cells enriched from blood (not recorded which). All receptors derive from a woman aged 25 to 39 who had recovered from COVID-19. Both conserved end residues are part of each CDR3. D genes are given only for firm matches.

>TRBV15|NA|TRBJ2-7
CATSGLAFSGYEQYF
>TRBV30|NA|TRBJ1-1
CAWSRGGTEAFF
>TRBV2|NA|TRBJ1-1
CASSERGLGAAKNTEAFF
>TRBV19|TRBD1|TRBJ2-7
CASSPGQGREQYF
>TRBV27|NA|TRBJ1-6
CASSLGAGAGSPLHF
>TRBV5-1|NA|TRBJ2-5
CASSSTGGSQETQYF
>TRBV11-3|NA|TRBJ2-2
CASSRLPGGFNTGELFF
>TRBV7-9|NA|TRBJ2-5
CASRLRTAQETQYF
>TRBV19|TRBD2|TRBJ2-7
CASSPSGLTYEQYF
>TRBV11-3|NA|TRBJ2-7
CASSRTSRGEQYF
>TRBV18|NA|TRBJ1-4
CASSPSDSRSLFF
>TRBV9|NA|TRBJ2-2
CASSVVAANTGELFF
>TRBV5-4|TRBD2|TRBJ2-5
CASSFPAGGGETQYF
>TRBV18|TRBD1|TRBJ1-2
CASSNVGQGLFYGYTF
>TRBV4-1|TRBD2|TRBJ2-7
CASSQESSGVSYEQYF
>TRBV3-1/TRBV3-2|TRBD1|TRBJ2-1
CASSRRTGGNEQFF
>TRBV11-2|NA|TRBJ1-1
CASSLTQGRLSITEAFF
>TRBV4-1|NA|TRBJ1-5
CASSQDFLGGNQPQHF
>TRBV6-5|TRBD1|TRBJ2-7
CASSRTGTGAYEQYF
>TRBV2|NA|TRBJ1-6
CASSAGSGWNSPLHF
>TRBV6-2/TRBV6-3|TRBD2|TRBJ2-3
CASSQRTSGTDTQYF
>TRBV15|NA|TRBJ2-7
CATSRDSRERSYEQYF
>TRBV4-1|TRBD2|TRBJ2-3
CASSQGMTSGGTDTQYF
>TRBV3-1/TRBV3-2|NA|TRBJ1-3
CASSQDLRNTIYF
>TRBV28|TRBD2|TRBJ2-5
CASSLAGLALNQETQYF
>TRBV7-9|TRBD2|TRBJ2-2
CASILGLANTGELFF
>TRBV28|TRBD1|TRBJ1-1
CASRGTGYTEAFF
>TRBV5-1|NA|TRBJ2-3
CATARGPTDTQYF
>TRBV5-4|TRBD2|TRBJ2-5
CASSLESGRGETQYF
>TRBV18|NA|TRBJ2-7
CASSLGVAREYEQYF
>TRBV28|TRBD1|TRBJ1-5
CASRPIRQGFFQPQHF
>TRBV19|TRBD1|TRBJ1-1
CASSLGTGANTEAFF
>TRBV6-2/TRBV6-3|NA|TRBJ2-5
CASSYSRGKIHGPETQYF
>TRBV30|TRBD1|TRBJ1-2
CAWNGQGGFYGYTF
>TRBV7-9|TRBD1|TRBJ1-1
CASSSGQMRAEAFF
>TRBV18|NA|TRBJ1-1
CASSPRKGWLGTEAFF
>TRBV7-9|NA|TRBJ2-7
CASRSYGDEQYF
>TRBV4-3|TRBD2|TRBJ2-1
CASSQDAAGGYNEQFF
>TRBV2|TRBD1|TRBJ1-3
CASSGTRTGGNTIYF
>TRBV28|NA|TRBJ1-1
CASSLRSRGTEAFF
>TRBV18|NA|TRBJ1-1
CASSPTGKRDTEAFF
>TRBV28|NA|TRBJ1-2
CASRDSTNYGYTF
>TRBV24-1|NA|TRBJ1-1
CATSAGSRGTEAFF
>TRBV6-2/TRBV6-3|NA|TRBJ2-7
CASSYRGRDITEQYF
>TRBV5-5|TRBD1|TRBJ2-2
CASSLGQGYWYGELFF
>TRBV9|NA|TRBJ1-4
CASSQGSGKLFF
>TRBV2|NA|TRBJ2-3
CASIPGGGTDTQYF
>TRBV3-1/TRBV3-2|TRBD2|TRBJ2-3
CASSQQRGATDTQYF
>TRBV19|TRBD2|TRBJ2-3
CASNPTPAGTRRDTQYF
>TRBV4-3|TRBD2|TRBJ2-3
CASSRTTLAGGPNTDTQYF
>TRBV11-2|NA|TRBJ2-3
CASSLGRVGHEQYF
>TRBV7-9|TRBD2|TRBJ2-1
CASSLGLAGGLNEQFF
>TRBV28|TRBD2|TRBJ2-3
CASSLGASGSVLPDTQYF
>TRBV9|NA|TRBJ2-3
CASSEGGTDTQYF
>TRBV3-1/TRBV3-2|NA|TRBJ1-1
CASSQDQSGRGAFF
>TRBV6-5|NA|TRBJ1-1
CASNPLTEAFF
>TRBV18|TRBD2|TRBJ2-1
CASSPQGASGGTEQFF
>TRBV18|NA|TRBJ2-5
CASSPGTQETQYF
>TRBV2|NA|TRBJ2-2
CASRETGLAGTGELFF